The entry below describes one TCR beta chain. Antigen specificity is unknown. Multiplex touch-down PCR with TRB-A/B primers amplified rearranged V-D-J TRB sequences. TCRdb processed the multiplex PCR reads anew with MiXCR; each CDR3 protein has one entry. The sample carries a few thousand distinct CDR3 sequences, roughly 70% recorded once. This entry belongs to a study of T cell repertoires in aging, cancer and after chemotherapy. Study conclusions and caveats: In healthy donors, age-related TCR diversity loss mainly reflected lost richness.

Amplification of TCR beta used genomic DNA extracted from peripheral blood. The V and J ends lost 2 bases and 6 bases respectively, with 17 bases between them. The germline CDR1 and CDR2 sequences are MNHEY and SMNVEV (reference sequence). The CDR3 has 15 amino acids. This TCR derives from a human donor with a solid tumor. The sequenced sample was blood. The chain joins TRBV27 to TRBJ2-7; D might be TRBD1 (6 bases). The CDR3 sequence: CASSLQGTRRGEQYF. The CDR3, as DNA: TGTGCCAGCAGTTTACAGGGGACCCGACGGGGCGAGCAGTACTTC.